This T cell receptor beta chain was sequenced in a study of preoperative IRX-2 immunotherapy in early breast cancer. Clones were sequenced by immunoSEQ multiplex PCR, and TCRdb holds only the in-frame ones, with some missing. The table includes over 25,000 clones, approximately 81% detected once. V gave up 7 bases and J gave up 10 bases, with 19 bases separating them. The V gene's germline CDR1 is MNHGY and CDR2 SAAAGT. The length of the CDR3 is 13 residues. Sample treatment: preoperative locoregional IRX-2 cytokine immunotherapy. Patients received preoperative, locoregional IRX-2 cytokine immunotherapy in a phase Ib study.

The starting material was lymph node tissue, obtained after IRX-2 immunotherapy. The sequence came from a human donor with breast cancer. The chain links TRBV6-8 to TRBJ1-2; D perhaps matches TRBD1 (6 bases). The CDR3 bases are TGTGCCAGCACCCTTGGGGGGCTGAGCCTCTACACCTTC. Translation: CASTLGGLSLYTF.